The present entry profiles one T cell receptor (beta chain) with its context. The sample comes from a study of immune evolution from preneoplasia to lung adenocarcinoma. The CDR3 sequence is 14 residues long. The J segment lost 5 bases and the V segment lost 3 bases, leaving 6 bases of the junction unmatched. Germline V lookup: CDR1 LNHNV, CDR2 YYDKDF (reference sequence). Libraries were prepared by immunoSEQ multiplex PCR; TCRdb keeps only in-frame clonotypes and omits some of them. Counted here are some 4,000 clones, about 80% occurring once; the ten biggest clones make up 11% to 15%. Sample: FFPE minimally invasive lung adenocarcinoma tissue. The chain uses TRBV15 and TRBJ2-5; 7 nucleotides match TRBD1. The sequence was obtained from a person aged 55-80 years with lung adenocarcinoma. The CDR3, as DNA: TGTGCCACCAGCAGCTCAGGGGGTTGGGAGACCCAGTACTTC. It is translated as CATSSSGGWETQYF.